This T cell receptor (beta chain) was retrieved from a study of shared clonotypes between healthy human individuals. Only one count was recorded for this clone. V trimming: 2 bases; J trimming: 9 bases; junction bases outside the gene matches: 9. This CDR3 spans 14 amino acids. Germline-derived CDR1 and CDR2 are ENHRY and SYGVKD. Only in-frame clones appear in the TCRdb table, and some are missing; sequencing was by immunoSEQ multiplex PCR. Found here are more than 850,000 clones, roughly 74% of them singletons; the top ten hold 0.4% to 0.55%. The origin of this receptor is a man between 18 and 35 years old in good health. Some clones in this sample may be carry-over from other donors' samples. The chain joins TRBV10-3 to TRBJ2-7, with 8 positions matching TRBD1. Sequencing used memory CD4+ T cells from PBMCs. As for subset: CD45RA-negative fraction. CDR3 loop: CAISELTGEKGQYF. CDR3 in DNA: TGTGCCATCAGTGAGCTGACAGGGGAGAAAGGGCAGTACTTC.